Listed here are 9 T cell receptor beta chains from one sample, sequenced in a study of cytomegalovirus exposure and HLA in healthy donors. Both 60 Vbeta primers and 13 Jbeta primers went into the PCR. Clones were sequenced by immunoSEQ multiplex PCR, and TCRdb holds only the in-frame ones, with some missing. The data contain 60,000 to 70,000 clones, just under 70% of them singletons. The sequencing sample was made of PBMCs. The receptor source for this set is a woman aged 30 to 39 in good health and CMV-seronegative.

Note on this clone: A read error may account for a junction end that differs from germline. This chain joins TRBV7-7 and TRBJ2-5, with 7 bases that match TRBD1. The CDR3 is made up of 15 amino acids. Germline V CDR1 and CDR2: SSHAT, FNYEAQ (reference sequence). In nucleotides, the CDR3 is TGTGCTAGCAGCCCCAGGGGGTTCTCACAAGAGACCCAGTACTTC. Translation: CASSPRGFSQETQYF. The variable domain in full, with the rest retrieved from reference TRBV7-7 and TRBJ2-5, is GAGVSQSPRYKVTKRGQDVTLRCDPISSHATLYWYQQALGQGPEFLTYFNYEAQPDKSGLPSDRFSAERPEGSISTLTIQRTEQRDSAMYRCASSPRGFSQETQYFGPGTRLLVL.

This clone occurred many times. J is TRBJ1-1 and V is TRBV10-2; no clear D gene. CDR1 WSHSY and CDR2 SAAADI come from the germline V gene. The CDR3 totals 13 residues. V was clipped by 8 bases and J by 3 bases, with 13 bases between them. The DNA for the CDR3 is TGCGCCAGCCGACTAGACGGCTACACTGAAGCTTTCTTT. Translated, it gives CASRLDGYTEAFF.

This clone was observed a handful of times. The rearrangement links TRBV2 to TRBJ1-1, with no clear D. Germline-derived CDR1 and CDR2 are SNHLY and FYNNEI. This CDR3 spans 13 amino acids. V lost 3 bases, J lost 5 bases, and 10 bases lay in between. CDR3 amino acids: CASSDGRRTEAFF. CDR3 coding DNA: TGTGCCAGCAGTGATGGGAGGCGGACTGAAGCTTTCTTT.

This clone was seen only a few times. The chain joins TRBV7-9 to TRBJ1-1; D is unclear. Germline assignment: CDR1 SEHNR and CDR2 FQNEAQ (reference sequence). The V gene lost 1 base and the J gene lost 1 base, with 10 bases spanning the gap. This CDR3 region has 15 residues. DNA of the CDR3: TGTGCCAGCAGCTTAGAGCATCGAGGGAACACTGAAGCTTTCTTT. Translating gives CASSLEHRGNTEAFF.

The CDR3, as DNA: TGTGCCAGCATATCTTTCAAGGGACTAGCGGGGGGCCATACGCAGTATTTT. It codes for CASISFKGLAGGHTQYF. The V call is TRBV2, the J call TRBJ2-3, with 15 nucleotides matching TRBD2. Trimming at V came to 7 bases and at J to 7 bases, leaving 12 bases not matched to a gene. The CDR3 consists of 17 residues. CDR1 SNHLY and CDR2 FYNNEI come from the germline V gene.

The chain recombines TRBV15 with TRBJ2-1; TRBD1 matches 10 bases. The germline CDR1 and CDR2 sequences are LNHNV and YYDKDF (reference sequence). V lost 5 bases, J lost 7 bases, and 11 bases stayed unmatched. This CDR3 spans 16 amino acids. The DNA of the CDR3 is TGTGCCACCAGCGAGGGGACAGGGGAATTGAGGAATGAGCAGTTCTTC. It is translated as CATSEGTGELRNEQFF.

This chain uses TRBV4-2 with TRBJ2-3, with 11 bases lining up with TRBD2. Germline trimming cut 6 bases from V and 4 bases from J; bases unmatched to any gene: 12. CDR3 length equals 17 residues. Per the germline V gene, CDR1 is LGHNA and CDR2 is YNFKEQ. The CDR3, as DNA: TGTGCCAGCAGTCAAAAAGTAGCGGGGGGGCCTGCAGATACGCAGTATTTT. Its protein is CASSQKVAGGPADTQYF.

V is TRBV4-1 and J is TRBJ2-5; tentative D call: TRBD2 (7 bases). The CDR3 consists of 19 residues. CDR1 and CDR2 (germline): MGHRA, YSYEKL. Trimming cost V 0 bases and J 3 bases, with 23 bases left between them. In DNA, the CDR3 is TGCGCCAGCAGCCAAGAGGGGCGCGGGGGCTACTTACGGAAAGAGACCCAGTACTTC. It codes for CASSQEGRGGYLRKETQYF.

The CDR3 spells CAWSVRQGASYGYTF. The CDR3 DNA is TGTGCCTGGAGTGTACGACAGGGGGCAAGCTATGGCTACACCTTC. The V gene is TRBV30, the J gene TRBJ1-2; 10 nucleotides match TRBD1. V lost 0 bases and J lost 4; bases outside the gene matches: 5. The CDR3 loop spans 15 amino acids. Looked up from germline, CDR1 is GTSNPN and CDR2 is SVGIG (reference sequence). The full variable domain, with the rest looked up from reference TRBV30 and TRBJ1-2, is SQTIHQWPATLVQPVGSPLSLECTVEGTSNPNLYWYRQAAGRGLQLLFYSVGIGQISSEVPQNLSASRPQDRQFILSSKKLLLSDSGFYLCAWSVRQGASYGYTFGSGTRLTVV.